This T cell receptor beta chain came from a study of T cell repertoires in cytomegalovirus infection. The CDR3 consists of 13 residues. Looked up from germline, CDR1 is SGHAT and CDR2 is FQNNGV. V lost 0 bases and J lost 6, with 5 bases in between. Study-level points and caveats: HLA-C-restricted CMV clonotypes gave the most frequent clonotype in two of eight donors.

Points on this clonotype: The antigen is not known.

TCRdb redid the calling of the reads with MiXCR, one entry per CDR3 protein. The sample shows some 680,000 distinct CDR3 sequences, 35% to 45% of them seen only once. The rearrangement joins TRBV11-2 to TRBJ2-2; D not certain. Sequenced input: PBMCs. This TCR came from a human donor in good health (CMV status not recorded). Some clones in this sample may be carry-over from other donors' samples. CDR3 nucleotides: TGTGCCAGCAGCTTAGAACCGGCCGGGGAGCTGTTTTTT. As protein: CASSLEPAGELFF.